The entry below gives a single T cell receptor (beta chain) sequence along with its context. From germline, CDR1 is MGHRA and CDR2 YSYEKL. The CDR3 is 14 residues long. The J segment lost 5 bases and the V segment lost 4 bases, leaving 3 bases of the junction unmatched. The sample comes from a study of blood T cell repertoires in COVID-19. Study at large: The origin of the acute and convalescent COVID-19 samples was the United States, Italy and Spain.

Per the authors' pipeline: Estimates of nucleated cell counts were drawn from the amplification of reference gene primers. The table came from immunoSEQ multiplex PCR; TCRdb's copy has only in-frame clones and leaves some out. V and J calls plus clone size are reproduced from that table; the DNA served to infer D and trimming. The sample has just over 650,000 clones, 90% seen once. The chain combines TRBV4-1 with TRBJ1-1; 11 nucleotides match TRBD1. Sequenced: peripheral blood. The receptor's source is a woman between 18 and 29 years old with acute or convalescent COVID-19. The CDR3 reads CASSPGTGGTEAFF. The CDR3 DNA reads TGCGCCAGCAGCCCCGGGACAGGGGGGACTGAAGCTTTCTTT.